The present entry profiles one T cell receptor (beta chain) with its context. What it binds is not known. The sort gate was single viable CD3+CD4+CD8-CD45RO+ cells for memory CD4+ T cells. This CDR3 spans 14 amino acids. Germline V lookup: CDR1 SQVTM, CDR2 ANQGSEA. V lost 7 bases, J lost 3 bases, and 8 bases stayed unmatched. This entry comes from a study of memory CD4+ T cells and cytomegalovirus serostatus. Findings of the study overall: Each of 55 to 80 CMV-associated TCRbeta sequences occurred in one to five individuals.

Methods used by the authors: After removing out-of-frame reads, under 2.5 million distinct TCRbeta sequences remained. Sequenced by immunoSEQ multiplex PCR; TCRdb stores in-frame clones only, minus some. V and J calls and clone size are those listed in that table; D and trimming were worked out from the DNA. The table lists some 44,000 clones, roughly 80% of them singletons. Input material: memory CD4+ T cells from blood. The J gene is TRBJ2-3, the V gene TRBV29-1, with TRBD1 identical over 9 bases. This receptor was identified in an adult in good health and CMV-seronegative. The CDR3 region has the DNA TGCAGCGCAATACAGGGGGCGGGAACAGATACGCAGTATTTT. Protein: CSAIQGAGTDTQYF.